A single sample is the source of the 12 T cell receptor beta chains below, sequenced in a study of cytomegalovirus exposure and HLA in healthy donors. PCR used 60 Vbeta primers and 13 Jbeta primers. Sequenced by immunoSEQ multiplex PCR; TCRdb stores in-frame clones only, minus some. The sample has approximately 270,000 clones; 80% are singletons. Input material: PBMCs. Every receptor here comes from a girl aged 2 to 9 in good health and CMV-seronegative.

This clone was found once. The chain links TRBV4-1 to TRBJ1-5, with D perhaps matching TRBD1 (5 bases). Germline loops: CDR1 MGHRA, CDR2 YSYEKL. V was clipped by 4 bases and J by 7 bases, with 11 bases between them. This CDR3 comprises 13 residues. CDR3 sequence reads: CASSPRAAQPQHF. The CDR3 coding sequence is TGCGCCAGCAGCCCCAGGGCGGCGCAGCCCCAGCATTTT.

The chain joins TRBV2 to TRBJ1-5; TRBD1 is a possible D gene (6 bases). Germline V gene lookup returns CDR1 SNHLY and CDR2 FYNNEI. The CDR3 runs 13 residues. The germline V and J ends were trimmed by 7 bases and 2 bases, with 9 bases remaining between them. The CDR3: CASTGHGNQPQHF. For the CDR3, the DNA is TGTGCCAGCACGGGACATGGCAATCAGCCCCAGCATTTT.

This clone appeared once. This chain joins TRBV2 and TRBJ1-2; 7 positions match TRBD1. The V gene's germline CDR1 is SNHLY and CDR2 FYNNEI. J gave up 5 bases and V 8 bases, and 8 bases lay outside the gene matches. The length of the CDR3 is 13 residues. CDR3 loop: CASLRDSMYGYTF. The CDR3 DNA reads TGTGCCAGCCTCCGGGACAGCATGTATGGCTACACCTTC.

The chain links TRBV5-6 to TRBJ1-2; TRBD1 might be the D (6 bases). V lost 6 bases, J lost 4 bases, and 19 bases lay in between. The V gene's germline CDR1 is SGHDT and CDR2 YYEEEE. The CDR3 has 15 residues. The DNA for the CDR3 is TGTGCCAGCATCCTCCTATCCAGGGGTTCCTATGGCTACACCTTC. Translating it yields CASILLSRGSYGYTF.

The chain is built from TRBV5-1 and TRBJ1-2; 7 nucleotides align to TRBD1. Trimming cost V 5 bases and J 2 bases; bases outside gene matches: 12. This CDR3 comprises 16 residues. Germline CDR1 SGHRS, CDR2 YFSETQ. The CDR3 DNA follows: TGCGCCAGCAGGACCTCCCCGGGACAGATGAACTATGGCTACACCTTC. This translates into CASRTSPGQMNYGYTF.

This clone was counted a single time. This chain uses TRBV28 with TRBJ2-1; maybe TRBD1 (6 bases). V was pared by 7 bases and J by 12 bases, with 13 bases between. This CDR3 has 11 amino acids. Germline V gives CDR1 MDHEN, CDR2 SYDVKM. The CDR3, as DNA: TGTGCCAGCACCCTTAGGGGGACGCAGTTCTTC. It specifies CASTLRGTQFF.

The chain couples TRBV6-5 to TRBJ2-2; 7 nucleotides agree with TRBD1. This CDR3 spans 14 amino acids. The germline CDR1 and CDR2 sequences are MNHEY and SVGAGI. After removal of 3 bases from V and 3 bases from J, the junction contained 1 base not matched to a gene. The CDR3 spells CASSYTGDTGELFF. CDR3 in DNA: TGTGCCAGCAGTTATACAGGGGACACCGGGGAGCTGTTTTTT.

CDR3 protein: CASSVGLFLYNEQFF. CDR3 bases: TGTGCCAGTAGTGTGGGACTATTCCTCTACAATGAGCAGTTCTTC. The rearrangement uses TRBV19 and TRBJ2-1; 7 positions agree with TRBD2. CDR3 length equals 15 residues. Germline CDR1 LNHDA, CDR2 SQIVND (reference sequence). V trimming: 5 bases; J trimming: 3 bases; junction bases outside the gene matches: 7.

The V and J genes are TRBV27 and TRBJ2-3; possibly TRBD1 for D (5 bases). CDR1 is MNHEY and CDR2 is SMNVEV in the germline V gene (reference sequence). The CDR3 covers 17 residues. The V and J ends lost 5 bases and 4 bases respectively, with 22 bases between them. CDR3 protein: CASSLRFRFFRADTQYF. CDR3 sequence (DNA): TGTGCCAGCAGTCTTCGGTTTCGGTTCTTCAGGGCAGATACGCAGTATTTT.

The V and J genes are TRBV10-3 and TRBJ1-3, with a possible D match to TRBD1 (5 bases). Per the germline V gene, CDR1 is ENHRY and CDR2 is SYGVKD. The CDR3 runs 16 residues. Trimming pared 7 bases from V and 3 bases from J, leaving 19 bases between. For the CDR3, the DNA is TGTGCCATCACTCTCAGTGCGGGGGGATATGGAAACACCATATATTTT. Protein sequence: CAITLSAGGYGNTIYF.

The rearrangement joins TRBV5-4 to TRBJ1-2; no firm D call. The CDR3 has 14 residues. CDR1 and CDR2 from the germline V gene are SGHNT and YYREEE (reference sequence). V was clipped by 1 base and J by 4 bases, with 11 bases between them. In DNA, the CDR3 is TGTGCCAGCAGCTTGTTGGGTACGGGCTATGGCTACACCTTC. Translation gives CASSLLGTGYGYTF.

This clone was observed a handful of times. The chain couples TRBV10-3 to TRBJ2-5, with TRBD2 matching over 8 bases. The V gene's germline CDR1 is ENHRY and CDR2 SYGVKD. This CDR3 has 13 amino acids. The junction had 0 bases not matched to a gene; V was cut back by 2 bases and J by 4 bases. The CDR3 reads CAISEGLAETQYF. The CDR3 DNA reads as TGTGCCATCAGTGAGGGACTAGCAGAGACCCAGTACTTC.